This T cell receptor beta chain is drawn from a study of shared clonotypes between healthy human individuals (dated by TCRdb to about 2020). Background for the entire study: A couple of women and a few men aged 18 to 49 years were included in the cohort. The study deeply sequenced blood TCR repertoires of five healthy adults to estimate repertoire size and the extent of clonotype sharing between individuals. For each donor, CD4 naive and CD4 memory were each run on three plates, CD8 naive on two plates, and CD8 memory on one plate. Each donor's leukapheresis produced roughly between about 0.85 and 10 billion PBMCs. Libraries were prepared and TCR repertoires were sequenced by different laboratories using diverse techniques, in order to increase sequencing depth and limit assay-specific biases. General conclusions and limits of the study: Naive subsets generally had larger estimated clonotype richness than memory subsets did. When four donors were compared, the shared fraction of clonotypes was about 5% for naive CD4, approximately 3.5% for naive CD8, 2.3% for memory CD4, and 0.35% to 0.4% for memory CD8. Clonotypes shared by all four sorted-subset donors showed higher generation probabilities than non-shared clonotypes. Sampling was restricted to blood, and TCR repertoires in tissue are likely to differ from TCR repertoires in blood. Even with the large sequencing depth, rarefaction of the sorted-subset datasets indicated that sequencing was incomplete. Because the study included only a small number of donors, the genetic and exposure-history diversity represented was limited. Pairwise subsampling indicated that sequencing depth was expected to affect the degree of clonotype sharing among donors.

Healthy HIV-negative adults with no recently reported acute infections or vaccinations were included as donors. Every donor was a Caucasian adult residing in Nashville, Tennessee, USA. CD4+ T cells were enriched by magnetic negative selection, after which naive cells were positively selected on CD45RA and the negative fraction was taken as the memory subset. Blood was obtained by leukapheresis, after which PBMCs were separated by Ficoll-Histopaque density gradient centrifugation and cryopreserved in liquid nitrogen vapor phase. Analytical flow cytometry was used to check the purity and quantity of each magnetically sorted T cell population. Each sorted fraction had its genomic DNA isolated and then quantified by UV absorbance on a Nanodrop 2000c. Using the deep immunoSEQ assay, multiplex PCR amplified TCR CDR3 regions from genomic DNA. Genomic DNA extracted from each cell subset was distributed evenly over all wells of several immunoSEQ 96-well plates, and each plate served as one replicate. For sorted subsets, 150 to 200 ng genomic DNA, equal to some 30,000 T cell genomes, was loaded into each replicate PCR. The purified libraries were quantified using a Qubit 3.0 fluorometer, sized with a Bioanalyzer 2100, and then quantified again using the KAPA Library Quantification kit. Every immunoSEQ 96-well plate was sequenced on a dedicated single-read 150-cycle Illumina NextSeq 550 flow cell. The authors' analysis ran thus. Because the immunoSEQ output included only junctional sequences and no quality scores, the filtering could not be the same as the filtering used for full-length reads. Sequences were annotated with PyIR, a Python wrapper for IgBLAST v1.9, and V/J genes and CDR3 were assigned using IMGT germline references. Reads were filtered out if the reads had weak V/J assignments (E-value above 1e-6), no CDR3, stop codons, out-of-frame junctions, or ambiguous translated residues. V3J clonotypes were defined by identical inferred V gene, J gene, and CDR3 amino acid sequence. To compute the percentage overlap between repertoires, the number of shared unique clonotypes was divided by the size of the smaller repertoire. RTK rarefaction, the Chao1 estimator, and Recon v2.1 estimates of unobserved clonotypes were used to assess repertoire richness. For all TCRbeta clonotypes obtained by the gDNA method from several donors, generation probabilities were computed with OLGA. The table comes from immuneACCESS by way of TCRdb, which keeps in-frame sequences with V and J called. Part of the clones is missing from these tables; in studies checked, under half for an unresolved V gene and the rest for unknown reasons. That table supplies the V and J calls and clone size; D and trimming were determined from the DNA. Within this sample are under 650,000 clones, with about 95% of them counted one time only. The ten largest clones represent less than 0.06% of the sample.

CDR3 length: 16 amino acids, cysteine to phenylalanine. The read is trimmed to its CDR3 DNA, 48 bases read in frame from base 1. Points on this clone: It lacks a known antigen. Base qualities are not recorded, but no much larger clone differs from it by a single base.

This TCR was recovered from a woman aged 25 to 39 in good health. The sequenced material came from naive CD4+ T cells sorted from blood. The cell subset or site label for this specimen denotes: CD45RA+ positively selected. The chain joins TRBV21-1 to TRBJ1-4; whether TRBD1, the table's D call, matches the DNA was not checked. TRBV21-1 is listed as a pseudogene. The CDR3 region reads CASSKVRLQGNEKLFF. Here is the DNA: TGTGCCAGCAGCAAAGTTAGACTCCAGGGTAATGAAAAACTGTTTTTT.